This passage covers 21 T cell receptor beta chains from one sample sequenced in a study of spatial heterogeneity in lung cancer. TCRdb passed the 5' RACE reads through MiXCR, listing each CDR3 protein once. The sample lists about 94,000 distinct CDR3 sequences; just under 20% were seen once. Noted time point: blood at routine non-recurrence follow-up after resection. This specimen consisted of PBMCs, obtained at follow-up. The receptors originated from a male donor with early-stage non-small cell lung cancer.

This clonotype was seen a few times. The CDR3 nucleotides read TGTGCCACCAACGATGGCGGACAGGGCACAGATACGCAGTATTTT. It yields the protein CATNDGGQGTDTQYF. The J gene is TRBJ2-3, the V gene TRBV19; 7 nucleotides match TRBD1. The CDR3 sequence is 15 residues long. CDR1 is LNHDA, CDR2 SQIVND, per germline (reference sequence). V shed 10 bases and J 1 base; nucleotides not matched to a gene: 11.

This clonotype has just a few counts. V is TRBV10-3 and J is TRBJ2-1; 10 bases are a match to TRBD1. Germline trimming cut 0 bases from V and 8 bases from J; bases unmatched to any gene: 13. The CDR3 runs to 18 residues. Per germline, CDR1 ENHRY and CDR2 SYGVKD. The CDR3 spells CAISESESTGGKLDEQFF. CDR3 nucleotides: TGTGCCATCAGTGAGTCGGAGTCGACAGGGGGCAAGTTAGATGAGCAGTTCTTC.

This clonotype was seen a handful of times. V is TRBV15 and J is TRBJ2-7, with 8 bases identical to TRBD1. This CDR3 comprises 13 residues. After removal of 0 bases from V and 7 bases from J, the junction contained 2 bases not matched to a gene. Per the germline V gene, CDR1 is LNHNV and CDR2 is YYDKDF (reference sequence). CDR3 in amino acids: CATSRDTGGEQYF. The CDR3 bases are TGTGCCACCAGCAGAGACACAGGGGGAGAGCAGTACTTC.

The genes are TRBV10-2 and TRBJ2-7, with a possible D match to TRBD2 (6 bases). CDR1 is WSHSY, CDR2 SAAADI, per germline. V was trimmed by 6 bases and J by 7 bases, leaving 19 bases between them. The CDR3 contains 14 residues. The DNA for the CDR3 is TGCGCCAGCAGCCCTCAGGCGGGGTTCGGAGAGCAGTACTTC. It specifies CASSPQAGFGEQYF.

The chain has TRBV11-2 and TRBJ2-5; tentatively, D is TRBD1 (6 bases). The germline V and J ends were trimmed by 4 bases and 4 bases, with 16 bases remaining between them. The germline V gene encodes CDR1 SGHAT and CDR2 FQNNGV. This CDR3 contains 15 residues. CDR3 protein: CASSSYGGRGETQYF. The CDR3 DNA follows: TGTGCCAGCAGCTCCTATGGGGGCCGGGGAGAGACCCAGTACTTC.

This sequence joins TRBV20-1 and TRBJ1-2, with 7 bases identical to TRBD1. CDR3 length: 14 amino acids. The V gene's germline CDR1 is DFQATT and CDR2 SNEGSKA (reference sequence). J gave up 5 bases and V 6 bases, and 12 bases lay outside the gene matches. The CDR3, as DNA: TGCAGTGCAACCTTAACAGGGGAAGGATATGGCTACACCTTC. Amino acids: CSATLTGEGYGYTF.

The chain joins TRBV9 to TRBJ1-1; TRBD1 might be the D (5 bases). Germline V gives CDR1 SGDLS, CDR2 YYNGEE. V lost 0 bases, J lost 0 bases, and 9 bases lay in between. This CDR3 is built from 15 residues. Written as DNA, the CDR3 is TGTGCCAGCAGCGTAGGGGGCTCCATGAACACTGAAGCTTTCTTT. It yields the protein CASSVGGSMNTEAFF.

V and J are TRBV29-1 and TRBJ1-1, with D possibly being TRBD1 (5 bases). Trimming pared 7 bases from V and 6 bases from J, leaving 12 bases between. Germline V lookup: CDR1 SQVTM, CDR2 ANQGSEA. The CDR3 is made up of 11 amino acids. For the CDR3, the DNA is TGCAGCGCCCCTGGGGGAGCTGAAGCTTTCTTT. Amino acid sequence: CSAPGGAEAFF. Filled out from reference TRBV29-1 and TRBJ1-1, the complete variable domain reads SAVISQKPSRDICQRGTSLTIQCQVDSQVTMMFWYRQQPGQSLTLIATANQGSEATYESGFVIDKFPISRPNLTFSTLTVSNMSPEDSSIYLCSAPGGAEAFFGQGTRLTVV.

The rearrangement links TRBV12-3 or TRBV12-4 to TRBJ1-5, with 7 bases fitting TRBD1. V gave up 1 base and J gave up 9 bases; unmatched junction bases: 3. The CDR3 runs to 13 residues. CDR3 protein: CASSLGQGRPQHF. The CDR3 nucleotides read TGTGCCAGCAGTTTAGGACAGGGCCGGCCCCAGCATTTT.

This clonotype was observed at least ten times. The chain recombines TRBV10-1 with TRBJ2-1; D ambiguous. The CDR3 runs to 16 residues. Germline V CDR1 and CDR2: WNHNN, SYGVQD (reference sequence). Trimming shortened V by 2 bases and J by 5 bases, and 16 bases separated the two germline ends. CDR3 nucleotide sequence: TGCGCCAGCAGTGAGGGGCTAGAACCTCGAAACAATGAGCAGTTCTTC. Encoded protein: CASSEGLEPRNNEQFF.

This clonotype showed up just a few times. The chain couples TRBV2 to TRBJ2-2, with a possible D match to TRBD2 (5 bases). Germline V lookup: CDR1 SNHLY, CDR2 FYNNEI. This CDR3 region has 14 residues. V lost 6 bases and J 4 bases, leaving 12 bases between the germline ends. The chain's CDR3 is CASRGTAVTGELFF. CDR3 nucleotides: TGTGCCAGCAGAGGCACAGCGGTCACCGGGGAGCTGTTTTTT.

The rearrangement uses TRBV2 and TRBJ2-7; 7 nucleotides line up with TRBD1. This CDR3 has 13 amino acids. With V trimmed by 5 bases and J by 4 bases, 5 bases remained unmatched. Germline V gene lookup returns CDR1 SNHLY and CDR2 FYNNEI. The CDR3 loop is CASSPNRGYEQYF. The CDR3 nucleotides read TGTGCCAGCAGTCCAAACAGGGGTTACGAGCAGTACTTC.

This clonotype has more than one count but fewer than ten. This rearrangement joins TRBV20-1 to TRBJ1-2; 7 nucleotides match TRBD1. Germline CDR1 and CDR2: DFQATT and SNEGSKA (reference sequence). Trimming at V came to 5 bases and at J to 1 base, leaving 1 base not matched to a gene. CDR3 length: 12 amino acids. This CDR3 reads CSAGTDNYGYTF. DNA for the CDR3: TGCAGTGCTGGGACAGATAACTATGGCTACACCTTC.

This clonotype was found a few times. This chain links TRBV29-1 with TRBJ1-1; D is uncertain. The germline gives CDR1 SQVTM, CDR2 ANQGSEA. The CDR3 is 13 amino acids. The V gene lost 7 bases and the J gene lost 0 bases, with 12 bases spanning the gap. CDR3 loop: CSAQTSMNTEAFF. The CDR3, as DNA: TGCAGCGCCCAGACAAGCATGAACACTGAAGCTTTCTTT.

In this sample, this clonotype turned up a few times. The rearrangement joins TRBV7-2 to TRBJ2-1; D not resolved. Germline assignment: CDR1 SGHTA and CDR2 FQGNSA. CDR3 length: 13 amino acids. V was clipped by 0 bases and J by 7 bases, with 7 bases between them. Here the CDR3 reads CASSLAPVNEQFF. The DNA for the CDR3 is TGTGCCAGCAGCTTAGCGCCAGTTAATGAGCAGTTCTTC.

CDR3 sequence: CASSQGTSEYNEQFF. The CDR3 nucleotides are TGCGCCAGCAGCCAAGGGACTAGCGAATACAATGAGCAGTTCTTC. This chain connects TRBV5-1 to TRBJ2-1, with 10 bases identical to TRBD2. Germline CDR1 reads SGHRS; CDR2 reads YFSETQ. The CDR3 contains 15 residues. Germline trimming cut 4 bases from V and 4 bases from J; bases unmatched to any gene: 5.

This clonotype was detected only a few times. The rearrangement uses TRBV27 and TRBJ1-5; tentatively, D is TRBD1 (5 bases). This CDR3 spans 16 amino acids. The germline gives CDR1 MNHEY, CDR2 SMNVEV (reference sequence). V was shortened by 1 base and J by 4 bases, with 14 bases between the two germline ends. CDR3 region: CASSLLGGVRNQPQHF. CDR3 DNA: TGTGCCAGCAGTTTATTGGGGGGTGTAAGAAATCAGCCCCAGCATTTT.

The chain employs TRBV10-3 and TRBJ2-1; D unresolved. V was shortened by 2 bases and J by 4 bases, with 9 bases between the two germline ends. CDR3 length equals 14 residues. CDR1 and CDR2 from the germline V gene are ENHRY and SYGVKD. DNA for the CDR3: TGTGCCATCAGTGAGCAGTCAAAGTACAATGAGCAGTTCTTC. Encoded protein: CAISEQSKYNEQFF.

The chain has TRBV20-1 and TRBJ2-2, with unresolved D. The CDR3 length is 15 residues. Per germline, CDR1 DFQATT and CDR2 SNEGSKA (reference sequence). Trimming took off 3 bases at V and 2 bases at J, with 13 bases between the two ends. The CDR3 spells CSASGEQSNTGELFF. The CDR3 coding sequence is TGCAGTGCTAGTGGGGAACAGTCCAACACCGGGGAGCTGTTTTTT.

The CDR3: CASSIQGRQETQYF. CDR3 in DNA: TGTGCCAGCAGTATACAGGGGCGGCAAGAGACCCAGTACTTC. The genes are TRBV7-9 and TRBJ2-5, with 7 bases matching TRBD1. This CDR3 comprises 14 residues. The junction had 6 bases not matched to a gene; V was cut back by 6 bases and J by 2 bases. Germline CDR1 reads SEHNR; CDR2 reads FQNEAQ (reference sequence).

The V gene is TRBV2, the J gene TRBJ2-2; D is ambiguous. CDR1 is SNHLY, CDR2 FYNNEI, per germline. Deletions cut 3 bases from V and 7 bases from J, with 12 bases between. The CDR3 contains 14 residues. CDR3 nucleotides: TGTGCCAGCAGTGACGGCTATGGTCTCGGGGAGCTGTTTTTT. It yields the protein CASSDGYGLGELFF. Looking up the rest from reference TRBV2 and TRBJ2-2 gives the full variable domain: EPEVTQTPSHQVTQMGQEVILRCVPISNHLYFYWYRQILGQKVEFLVSFYNNEISEKSEIFDDQFSVERPDGSNFTLKIRSTKLEDSAMYFCASSDGYGLGELFFGEGSRLTVL.